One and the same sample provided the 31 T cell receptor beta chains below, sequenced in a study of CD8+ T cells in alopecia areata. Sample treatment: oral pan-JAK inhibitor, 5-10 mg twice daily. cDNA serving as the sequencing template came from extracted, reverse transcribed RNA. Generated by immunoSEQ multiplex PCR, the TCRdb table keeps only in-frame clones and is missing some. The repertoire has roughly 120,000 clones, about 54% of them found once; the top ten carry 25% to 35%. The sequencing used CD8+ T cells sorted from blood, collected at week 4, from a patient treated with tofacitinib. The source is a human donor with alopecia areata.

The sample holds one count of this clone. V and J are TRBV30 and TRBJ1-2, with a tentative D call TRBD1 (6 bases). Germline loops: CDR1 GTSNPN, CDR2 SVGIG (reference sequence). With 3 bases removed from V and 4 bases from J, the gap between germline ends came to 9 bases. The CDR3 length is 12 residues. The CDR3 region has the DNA TGTGCCTGGAGCCCGACAGGCTATGGCTACACCTTC. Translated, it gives CAWSPTGYGYTF. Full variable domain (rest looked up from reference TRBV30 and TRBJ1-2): SQTIHQWPATLVQPVGSPLSLECTVEGTSNPNLYWYRQAAGRGLQLLFYSVGIGQISSEVPQNLSASRPQDRQFILSSKKLLLSDSGFYLCAWSPTGYGYTFGSGTRLTVV.

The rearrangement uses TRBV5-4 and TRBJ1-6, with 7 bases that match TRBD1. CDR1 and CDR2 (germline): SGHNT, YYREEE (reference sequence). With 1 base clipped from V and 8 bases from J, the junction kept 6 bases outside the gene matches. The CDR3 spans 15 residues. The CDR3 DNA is TGTGCCAGCAGCTTGCCAGACAGGGAGGATTCACCCCTCCACTTT. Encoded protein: CASSLPDREDSPLHF.

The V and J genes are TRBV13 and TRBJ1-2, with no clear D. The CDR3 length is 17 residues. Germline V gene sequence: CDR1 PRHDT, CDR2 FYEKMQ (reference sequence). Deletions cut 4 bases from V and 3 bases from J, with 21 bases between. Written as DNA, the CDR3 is TGTGCCAGCAGCTACAAAAGTGGCGAGATTTTTGACTATGGCTACACCTTC. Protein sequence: CASSYKSGEIFDYGYTF.

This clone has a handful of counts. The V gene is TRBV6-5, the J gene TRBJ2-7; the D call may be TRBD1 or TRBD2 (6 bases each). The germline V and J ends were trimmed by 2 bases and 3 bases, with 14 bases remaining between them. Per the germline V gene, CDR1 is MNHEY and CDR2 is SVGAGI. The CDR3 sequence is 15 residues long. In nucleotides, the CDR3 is TGTGCCAGCAGTTACGGGCCGGGGGCCTACTACGAGCAGTACTTC. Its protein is CASSYGPGAYYEQYF.

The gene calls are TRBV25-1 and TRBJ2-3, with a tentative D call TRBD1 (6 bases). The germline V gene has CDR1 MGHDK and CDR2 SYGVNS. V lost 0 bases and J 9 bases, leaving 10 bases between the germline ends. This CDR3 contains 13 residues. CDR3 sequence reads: CASSEYEGVTQYF. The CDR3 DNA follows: TGTGCCAGCAGTGAATACGAGGGGGTGACGCAGTATTTT.

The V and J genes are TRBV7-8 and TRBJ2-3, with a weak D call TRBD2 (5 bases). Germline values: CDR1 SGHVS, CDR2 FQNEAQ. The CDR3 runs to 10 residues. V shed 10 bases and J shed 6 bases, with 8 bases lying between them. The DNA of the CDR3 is TGTGCCACTAGCCCCGATACGCAGTATTTT. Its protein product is CATSPDTQYF.

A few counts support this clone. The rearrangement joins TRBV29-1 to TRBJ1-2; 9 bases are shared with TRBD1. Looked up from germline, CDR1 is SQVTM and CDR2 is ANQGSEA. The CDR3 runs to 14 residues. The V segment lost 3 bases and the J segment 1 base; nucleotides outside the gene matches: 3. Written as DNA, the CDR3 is TGCAGCGTTGATAGACAGGGGGATAACTATGGCTACACCTTC. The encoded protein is CSVDRQGDNYGYTF.

Here the CDR3 reads CASSPRMKNSPLHF. The CDR3 coding sequence is TGTGCCAGCAGTCCAAGAATGAAGAATTCACCCCTCCACTTT. The V gene is TRBV6-5, the J gene TRBJ1-6; no firm D call. Germline V gene sequence: CDR1 MNHEY, CDR2 SVGAGI. The CDR3 has 14 amino acids. V lost 5 bases, J lost 7 bases, and 12 bases lay in between.

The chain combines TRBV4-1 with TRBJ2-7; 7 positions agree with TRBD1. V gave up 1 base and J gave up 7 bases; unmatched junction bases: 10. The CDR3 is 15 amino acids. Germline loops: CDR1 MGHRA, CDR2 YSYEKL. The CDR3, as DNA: TGCGCCAGCAGCCAAGCCGTGACAGGGTCGGGGGAGCAGTACTTC. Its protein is CASSQAVTGSGEQYF.

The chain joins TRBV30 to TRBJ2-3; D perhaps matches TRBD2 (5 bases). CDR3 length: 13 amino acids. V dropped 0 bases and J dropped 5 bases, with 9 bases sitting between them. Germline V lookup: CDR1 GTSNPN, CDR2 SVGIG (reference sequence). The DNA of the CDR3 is TGTGCCTGGAGTGTATGGAGCGGAGATACGCAGTATTTT. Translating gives CAWSVWSGDTQYF.

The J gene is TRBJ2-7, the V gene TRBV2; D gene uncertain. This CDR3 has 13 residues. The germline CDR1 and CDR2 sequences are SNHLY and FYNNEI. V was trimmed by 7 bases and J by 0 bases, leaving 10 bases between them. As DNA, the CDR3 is TGTGCCAGCATGGCAGATAACTCCTACGAGCAGTACTTC. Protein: CASMADNSYEQYF.

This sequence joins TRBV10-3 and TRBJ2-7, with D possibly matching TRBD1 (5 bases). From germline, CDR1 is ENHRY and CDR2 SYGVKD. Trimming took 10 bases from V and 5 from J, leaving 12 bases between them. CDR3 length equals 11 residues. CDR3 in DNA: TGTGCCACCTCAGGGCGTCACGAGCAGTACTTC. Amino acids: CATSGRHEQYF.

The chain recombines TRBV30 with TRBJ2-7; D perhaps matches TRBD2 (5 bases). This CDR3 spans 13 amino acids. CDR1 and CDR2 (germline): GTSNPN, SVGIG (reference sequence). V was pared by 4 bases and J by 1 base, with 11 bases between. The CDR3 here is CAWTPGDSYEQYF. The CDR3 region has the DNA TGTGCCTGGACCCCCGGGGATTCCTACGAGCAGTACTTC.

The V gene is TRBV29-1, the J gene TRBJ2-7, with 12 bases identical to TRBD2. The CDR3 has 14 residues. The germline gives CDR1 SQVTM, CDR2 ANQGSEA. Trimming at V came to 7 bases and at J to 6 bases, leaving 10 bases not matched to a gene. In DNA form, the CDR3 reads TGCAGCGCACGGACTAGCGGGGCCGCCTCCGAGCAGTACTTC. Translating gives CSARTSGAASEQYF.

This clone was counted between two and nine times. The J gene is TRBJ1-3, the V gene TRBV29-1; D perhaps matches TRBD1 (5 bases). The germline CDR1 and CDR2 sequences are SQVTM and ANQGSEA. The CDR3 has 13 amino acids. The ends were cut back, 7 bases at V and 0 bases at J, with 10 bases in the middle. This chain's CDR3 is CSAGAGSGNTIYF. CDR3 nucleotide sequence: TGCAGCGCTGGGGCGGGCTCTGGAAACACCATATATTTT.

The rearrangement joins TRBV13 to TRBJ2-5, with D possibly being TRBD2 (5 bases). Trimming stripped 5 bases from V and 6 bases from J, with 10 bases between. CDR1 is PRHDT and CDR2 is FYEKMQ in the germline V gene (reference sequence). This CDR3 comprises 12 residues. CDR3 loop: CASSEGRKTQYF. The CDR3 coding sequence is TGTGCCAGCAGCGAGGGTAGGAAGACCCAGTACTTC.

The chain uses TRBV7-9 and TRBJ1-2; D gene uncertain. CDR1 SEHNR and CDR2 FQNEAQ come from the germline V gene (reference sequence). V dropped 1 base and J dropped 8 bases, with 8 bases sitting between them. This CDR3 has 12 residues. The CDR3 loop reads CASSLGGRGYTF. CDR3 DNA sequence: TGTGCCAGCAGCTTAGGAGGGAGGGGCTACACCTTC.

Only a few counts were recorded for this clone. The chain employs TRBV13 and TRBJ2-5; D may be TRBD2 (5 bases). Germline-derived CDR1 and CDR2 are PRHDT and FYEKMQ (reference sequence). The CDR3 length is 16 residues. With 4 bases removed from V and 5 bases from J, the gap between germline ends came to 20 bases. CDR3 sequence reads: CASSSATLSSFETQYF. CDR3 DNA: TGTGCCAGCAGCTCCGCCACCCTTTCTAGCTTCGAGACCCAGTACTTC.

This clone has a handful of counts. CDR3 coding DNA: TGCGCCAGCAGCCCATCGGCAGGGGGCCAAGAGACCCAGTACTTC. It specifies CASSPSAGGQETQYF. The chain uses TRBV4-1 and TRBJ2-5, with 7 bases fitting TRBD1. J gave up 1 base and V 4 bases, and 6 bases lay outside the gene matches. The CDR3 consists of 15 residues. Germline V CDR1 and CDR2: MGHRA, YSYEKL.

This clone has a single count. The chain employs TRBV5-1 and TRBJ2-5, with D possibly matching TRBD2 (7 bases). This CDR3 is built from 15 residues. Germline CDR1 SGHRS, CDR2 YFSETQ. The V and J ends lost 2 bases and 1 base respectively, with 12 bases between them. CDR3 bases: TGCGCCAGCAGCTTACTCGGGGGGCCCCAAGAGACCCAGTACTTC. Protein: CASSLLGGPQETQYF.

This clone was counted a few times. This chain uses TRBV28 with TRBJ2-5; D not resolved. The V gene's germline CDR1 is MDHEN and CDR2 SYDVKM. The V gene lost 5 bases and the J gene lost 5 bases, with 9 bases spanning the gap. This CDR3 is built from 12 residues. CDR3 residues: CASSQTVETQYF. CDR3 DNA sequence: TGTGCCAGCAGTCAAACAGTCGAGACCCAGTACTTC.

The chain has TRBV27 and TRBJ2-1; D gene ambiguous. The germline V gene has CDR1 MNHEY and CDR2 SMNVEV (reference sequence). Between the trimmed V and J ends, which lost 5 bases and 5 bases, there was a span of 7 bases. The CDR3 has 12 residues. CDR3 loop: CASSIANNEQFF. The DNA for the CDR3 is TGTGCCAGCAGTATCGCAAACAATGAGCAGTTCTTC.

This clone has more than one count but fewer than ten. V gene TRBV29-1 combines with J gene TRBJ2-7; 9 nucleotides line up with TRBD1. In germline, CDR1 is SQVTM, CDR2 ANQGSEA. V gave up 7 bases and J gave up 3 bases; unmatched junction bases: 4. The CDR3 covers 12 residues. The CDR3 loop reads CSGATGGYEQYF. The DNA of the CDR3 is TGCAGCGGGGCGACAGGGGGCTACGAGCAGTACTTC.

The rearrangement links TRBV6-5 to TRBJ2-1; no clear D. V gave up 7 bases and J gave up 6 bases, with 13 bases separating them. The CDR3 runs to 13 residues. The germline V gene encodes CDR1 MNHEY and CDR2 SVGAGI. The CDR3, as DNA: TGTGCCAGCACTCCCATCCACGGCAATGAGCAGTTCTTC. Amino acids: CASTPIHGNEQFF.

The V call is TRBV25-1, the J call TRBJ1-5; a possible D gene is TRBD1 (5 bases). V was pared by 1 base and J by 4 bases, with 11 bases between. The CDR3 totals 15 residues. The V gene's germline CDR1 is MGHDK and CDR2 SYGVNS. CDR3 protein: CASSEWGDANQPQHF. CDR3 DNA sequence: TGTGCCAGCAGTGAATGGGGGGACGCTAATCAGCCCCAGCATTTT.

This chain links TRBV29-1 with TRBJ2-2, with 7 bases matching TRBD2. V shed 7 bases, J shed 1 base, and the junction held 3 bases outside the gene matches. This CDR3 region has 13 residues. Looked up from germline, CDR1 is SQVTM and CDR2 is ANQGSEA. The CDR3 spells CSGEGLNTGELFF. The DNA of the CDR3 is TGCAGCGGGGAGGGACTGAACACCGGGGAGCTGTTTTTT.

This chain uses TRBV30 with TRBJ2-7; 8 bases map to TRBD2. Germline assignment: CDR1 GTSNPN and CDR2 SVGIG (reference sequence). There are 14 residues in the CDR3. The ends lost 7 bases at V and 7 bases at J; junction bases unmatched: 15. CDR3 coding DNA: TGTGCCTCACGTGGGCGGGGGGAGGCAGCAGAGCAGTACTTC. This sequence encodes CASRGRGEAAEQYF.

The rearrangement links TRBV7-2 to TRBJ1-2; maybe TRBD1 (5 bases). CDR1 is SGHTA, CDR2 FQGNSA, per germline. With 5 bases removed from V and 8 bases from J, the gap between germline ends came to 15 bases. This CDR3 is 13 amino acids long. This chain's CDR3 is CASSHPREGGYTF. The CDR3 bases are TGTGCCAGCAGCCACCCCAGGGAAGGGGGCTACACCTTC.

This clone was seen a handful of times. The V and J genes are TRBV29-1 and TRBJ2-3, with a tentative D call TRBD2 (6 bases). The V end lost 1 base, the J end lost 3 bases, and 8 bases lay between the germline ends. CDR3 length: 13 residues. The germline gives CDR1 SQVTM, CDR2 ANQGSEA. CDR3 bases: TGCAGCGTTGAAGGCGGGGTTACAGATACGCAGTATTTT. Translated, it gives CSVEGGVTDTQYF.

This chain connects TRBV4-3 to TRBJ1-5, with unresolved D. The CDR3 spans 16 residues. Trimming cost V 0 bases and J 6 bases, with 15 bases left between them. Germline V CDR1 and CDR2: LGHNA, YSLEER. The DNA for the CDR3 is TGCGCCAGCAGCCAAGATCGGGCCTCCCGGAGTCAGCCCCAGCATTTT. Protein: CASSQDRASRSQPQHF.

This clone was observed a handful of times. The DNA for the CDR3 is TGTGCCTGTCACGGACGGACTAGCGCATTCACAGATACGCAGTATTTT. Protein: CACHGRTSAFTDTQYF. The chain joins TRBV30 to TRBJ2-3, with 9 bases aligning to TRBD2. The junction had 12 bases not matched to a gene; V was cut back by 6 bases and J by 2 bases. The CDR3 loop spans 16 amino acids. Germline CDR1 reads GTSNPN; CDR2 reads SVGIG (reference sequence).